The 23 T cell receptor beta chains reported below all come from one sample, sequenced in a study of T cells in Graves' hyperthyroidism and ophthalmopathy (dated 2019 in TCRdb). Receptors were amplified or captured by multiplex PCR. The sequencer was an Illumina HiSeq 2000. The TCR beta CDR3 regions were amplified from the RNA transcripts. The TCR CDR3 was subjected to a first round of RT-PCR using the HTBI primer set and the Qiagen OneStep RT-PCR kit. TCRdb reprocessing: public reads trimmed at Q25 with fastp, clones called with MiXCR, in-frame beta chains kept. Every CDR3 protein is listed once, alongside the most common genes and DNA of its rows. Within this sample are fewer than 800,000 distinct CDR3 sequences, with 16% of them counted one time only. The top ten clones comprise around 8% of the sample. The sequenced sample consisted of blood. Receptor source: a man younger than 30 with Graves' hyperthyroidism.

This clonotype was seen only a few times. Here the CDR3 DNA reads TGTGCCAGTAGCCCCTCCGGCAGGATGAATGAAAAACTGTTTTTT. This translates into CASSPSGRMNEKLFF. The rearrangement uses TRBV19 and TRBJ1-4; unclear D gene. The length of the CDR3 is 15 residues. With 6 bases removed from V and 5 bases from J, the gap between germline ends came to 16 bases. Germline CDR1 is LNHDA and CDR2 is SQIVND (reference sequence).

The chain links TRBV3-1 to TRBJ2-2; 7 bases are a match to TRBD1. This CDR3 spans 15 amino acids. CDR1 is LGHDT, CDR2 YNNKEL, per germline (reference sequence). Trimming at V came to 0 bases and at J to 7 bases, leaving 5 bases not matched to a gene. CDR3 protein: CASSQEQGDVGELFF. As DNA, the CDR3 is TGTGCCAGCAGCCAAGAGCAGGGGGATGTCGGGGAGCTGTTTTTT.

This clonotype has only a few counts. The chain links TRBV7-9 to TRBJ2-7; D is unresolved. CDR1 is SEHNR and CDR2 is FQNEAQ in the germline V gene (reference sequence). The CDR3 is 12 residues long. V was trimmed by 7 bases and J by 7 bases, leaving 14 bases between them. CDR3 nucleotide sequence: TGTGCCAGCAAGGACGGTTTGGGGGAGCAGTACTTC. Translating gives CASKDGLGEQYF.

This clonotype was seen ten or more times. The genes are TRBV12-3 or TRBV12-4 and TRBJ1-1; D is possibly TRBD1 (5 bases). V lost 5 bases and J 4 bases, leaving 17 bases between the germline ends. The CDR3 is 15 residues long. This CDR3 is CASSRLTGKLTEAFF. CDR3 bases: TGTGCCAGCAGTAGGCTTACAGGAAAGCTCACTGAAGCTTTCTTT.

The chain has TRBV12-3 or TRBV12-4 and TRBJ1-5; D is possibly TRBD1 (5 bases). The CDR3 spans 13 residues. The germline V and J ends were trimmed by 4 bases and 3 bases, with 7 bases remaining between them. The CDR3 DNA reads as TGTGCCAGCAGTTGGGGCAACAATCAGCCCCAGCATTTT. It is translated as CASSWGNNQPQHF.

There are a few counts of this clonotype. The chain recombines TRBV4-1 with TRBJ1-4, with no clear D. Germline CDR1 and CDR2: MGHRA and YSYEKL. The CDR3 is 15 residues long. V dropped 2 bases and J dropped 0 bases, with 7 bases sitting between them. The CDR3 reads CASSQPTATNEKLFF. DNA of the CDR3: TGCGCCAGCAGCCAACCGACTGCAACTAATGAAAAACTGTTTTTT.

The chain links TRBV29-1 to TRBJ2-1, with no clear D. V was clipped by 6 bases and J by 2 bases, with 26 bases between them. The germline V gene has CDR1 SQVTM and CDR2 ANQGSEA. This CDR3 region has 18 residues. The CDR3 reads CSVDLTGWLLSPYNEQFF. Here the CDR3 DNA reads TGCAGCGTCGACCTGACGGGTTGGTTACTGTCCCCCTACAATGAGCAGTTCTTC.

The rearrangement links TRBV28 to TRBJ1-2, with 8 bases matching TRBD1. This CDR3 spans 14 amino acids. In germline, CDR1 is MDHEN, CDR2 SYDVKM. V was pared by 3 bases and J by 7 bases, with 7 bases of the junction left unmatched. CDR3 sequence reads: CASSLGRGLGGYTF. DNA of the CDR3: TGTGCCAGCAGTTTGGGCAGGGGGCTCGGTGGCTACACCTTC.

This clonotype was seen ten or more times. The chain links TRBV20-1 to TRBJ2-7; D ambiguous. CDR3 length: 13 residues. Germline CDR1 DFQATT, CDR2 SNEGSKA (reference sequence). With 1 base removed from V and 3 bases from J, the gap between germline ends came to 10 bases. The CDR3 sequence: CSARGGLGYEQYF. CDR3 DNA: TGCAGTGCTAGAGGAGGCTTGGGCTACGAGCAGTACTTC.

Many counts were recorded for this clonotype. This chain links TRBV28 with TRBJ2-2, with 8 bases lining up with TRBD1. The trim removed 3 bases at V and 8 bases at J, leaving 11 bases unmatched. Looked up from germline, CDR1 is MDHEN and CDR2 is SYDVKM. The length of the CDR3 is 16 residues. CDR3 nucleotides: TGTGCCAGCAGTTTCACTGGGACAGGCGGACCAGGGGAGCTGTTTTTT. Translation gives CASSFTGTGGPGELFF. The full variable domain, rest sourced from reference TRBV28 and TRBJ2-2, is DVKVTQSSRYLVKRTGEKVFLECVQDMDHENMFWYRQDPGLGLRLIYFSYDVKMKEKGDIPEGYSVSREKKERFSLILESASTNQTSMYLCASSFTGTGGPGELFFGEGSRLTVL.

This clonotype came up a few times. It may be a read error: a sequence one base away is much more abundant. The rearrangement joins TRBV30 to TRBJ2-7, with D possibly matching TRBD2 (5 bases). The germline CDR1 and CDR2 sequences are GTSNPN and SVGIG (reference sequence). This CDR3 region has 12 residues. CDR3 loop: CAWSPSRYERFF. The CDR3 bases are TGTGCCTGGAGTCCCTCCAGGTACGAGCGGTTCTTC.

V gene TRBV3-1 combines with J gene TRBJ2-7, with TRBD1 matching over 10 bases. The CDR3 is 14 amino acids. Trimming took 4 bases from V and 4 from J; bases not matched to a gene: 4. Germline V gene lookup returns CDR1 LGHDT and CDR2 YNNKEL (reference sequence). The CDR3: CASSRGQGWYEQYF. CDR3 DNA sequence: TGTGCCAGCAGCCGGGGACAGGGGTGGTACGAGCAGTACTTC.

This clonotype was seen once. The chain combines TRBV6-1 with TRBJ2-3; 7 bases agree with TRBD2. Germline V gene data show CDR1 as MNHNS and CDR2 as SASEGT. The ends lost 3 bases at V and 4 bases at J; junction bases unmatched: 4. The length of the CDR3 is 14 residues. In nucleotides, the CDR3 is TGTGCCAGCAGTGACCCGCTAGCGGCAGATACGCAGTATTTT. Translated, it gives CASSDPLAADTQYF.

This clonotype was observed many times. The rearrangement links TRBV2 to TRBJ1-1, with 9 bases that match TRBD1. Germline CDR1 and CDR2: SNHLY and FYNNEI. After removal of 7 bases from V and 5 bases from J, the junction contained 8 bases not matched to a gene. The CDR3 covers 14 residues. CDR3 nucleotide sequence: TGTGCCAGCACCCCCGGGACAGGGAGAACTGAAGCTTTCTTT. Translated, it gives CASTPGTGRTEAFF.

The table lists this clonotype with many counts. The chain recombines TRBV12-3 or TRBV12-4 with TRBJ2-7; 10 bases line up with TRBD2. CDR3 length: 18 residues. The J segment lost 0 bases and the V segment lost 4 bases, leaving 12 bases of the junction unmatched. The CDR3: CASSSSRRLAGPSYEQYF. CDR3 sequence (DNA): TGTGCCAGCAGTTCCTCCAGAAGACTAGCGGGCCCCTCCTACGAGCAGTACTTC.

The CDR3 region is CASSLDSGSGETQYF. DNA of the CDR3: TGTGCCAGCAGCTTAGATAGCGGGAGTGGAGAGACCCAGTACTTC. This rearrangement joins TRBV7-2 to TRBJ2-5; 9 bases agree with TRBD2. V gave up 1 base and J gave up 4 bases; unmatched junction bases: 4. The CDR3 totals 15 residues. In germline, CDR1 is SGHTA, CDR2 FQGNSA.

This clonotype was recorded at least ten times. This chain links TRBV12-3 or TRBV12-4 with TRBJ2-7, with D hard to call. Trimming removed 5 bases at V and 7 bases at J, with 12 bases between. The CDR3 covers 12 residues. As DNA, the CDR3 is TGTGCCAGCAGTCCCACTGCCTTGGAGCAGTACTTC. Translating gives CASSPTALEQYF.

This clonotype has a count of ten or more. A read error is possible here, since a much larger clone lies one base away. The rearrangement links TRBV7-9 to TRBJ2-7, with 9 nucleotides matching TRBD1. The CDR3 runs 14 residues. The V gene end was trimmed by 3 bases and the J gene end by 5 bases; junction bases not matched to a gene: 5. Germline lookup yields CDR1 SEHNR and CDR2 FQNEAQ (reference sequence). CDR3 protein: CASSLGQGTHEQYF. In DNA, the CDR3 is TGTGCCAGCAGCTTGGGACAGGGCACCCACGAGCAGTACTTC.

V is TRBV29-1 and J is TRBJ2-1, with 8 bases aligning to TRBD2. The germline V gene has CDR1 SQVTM and CDR2 ANQGSEA. The CDR3 contains 13 residues. The V gene end was trimmed by 7 bases and the J gene end by 5 bases; junction bases not matched to a gene: 7. The DNA of the CDR3 is TGCAGCGGATCCGGACTAGCAGACAATGAGCAGTTCTTC. This gives the protein CSGSGLADNEQFF.

In this sample, this clonotype turned up a few times. The chain combines TRBV15 with TRBJ2-7; D perhaps matches TRBD2 (5 bases). The CDR3 consists of 14 residues. Germline CDR1 reads LNHNV; CDR2 reads YYDKDF (reference sequence). The germline V and J ends were trimmed by 1 base and 3 bases, with 10 bases remaining between them. For the CDR3, the DNA is TGTGCCACCAGCAGAGGGATCGAGGGCTACGAGCAGTACTTC. This gives the protein CATSRGIEGYEQYF.

This clonotype was found many times. The CDR3 DNA follows: TGTGCCAGCAGCCCTCCGGGAGCCGAGCAGTACTTC. It codes for CASSPPGAEQYF. This rearrangement joins TRBV14 to TRBJ2-7; maybe TRBD2 (6 bases). CDR1 SGHDN and CDR2 FVKESK come from the germline V gene. CDR3 size: 12 residues. Deletions cut 4 bases from V and 6 bases from J, with 10 bases between.

In this sample, this clonotype turned up many times. The chain uses TRBV30 and TRBJ1-5; perhaps TRBD1 as D (6 bases). The CDR3 loop spans 16 amino acids. Germline-derived CDR1 and CDR2 are GTSNPN and SVGIG (reference sequence). The V and J ends lost 2 bases and 1 base respectively, with 15 bases between them. The DNA for the CDR3 is TGTGCCTGGAGTAAGTCACAGGGTAGGAGCAATCAGCCCCAGCATTTT. The encoded protein is CAWSKSQGRSNQPQHF. Complete variable domain (other parts from reference TRBV30 and TRBJ1-5): SQTIHQWPATLVQPVGSPLSLECTVEGTSNPNLYWYRQAAGRGLQLLFYSVGIGQISSEVPQNLSASRPQDRQFILSSKKLLLSDSGFYLCAWSKSQGRSNQPQHFGDGTRLSIL.

There are many counts of this clonotype. The V gene is TRBV27, the J gene TRBJ2-7, with D possibly TRBD1 on 6 matching bases. This CDR3 contains 14 residues. Trimming stripped 6 bases from V and 7 bases from J, with 19 bases between. Germline values: CDR1 MNHEY, CDR2 SMNVEV (reference sequence). The CDR3 bases are TGTGCCAGCAGGGCCGACAGGATCCTGAGGGAGCAGTACTTC. Its translation: CASRADRILREQYF.